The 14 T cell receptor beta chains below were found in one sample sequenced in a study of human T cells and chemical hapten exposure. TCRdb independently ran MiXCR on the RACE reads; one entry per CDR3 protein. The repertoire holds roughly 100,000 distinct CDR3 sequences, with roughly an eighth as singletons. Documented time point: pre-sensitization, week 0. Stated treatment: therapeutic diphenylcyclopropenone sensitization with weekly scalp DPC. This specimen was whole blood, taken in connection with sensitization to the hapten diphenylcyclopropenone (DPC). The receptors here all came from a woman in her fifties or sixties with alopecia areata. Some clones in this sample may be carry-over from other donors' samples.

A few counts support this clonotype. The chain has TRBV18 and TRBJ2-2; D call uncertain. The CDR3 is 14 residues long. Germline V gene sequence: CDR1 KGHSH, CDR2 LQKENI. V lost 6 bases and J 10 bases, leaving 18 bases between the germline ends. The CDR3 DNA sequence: TGTGCCAGCTCCCCTCCGCCGACCCCGTCGGAGCTGTTTTTT. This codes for CASSPPPTPSELFF.

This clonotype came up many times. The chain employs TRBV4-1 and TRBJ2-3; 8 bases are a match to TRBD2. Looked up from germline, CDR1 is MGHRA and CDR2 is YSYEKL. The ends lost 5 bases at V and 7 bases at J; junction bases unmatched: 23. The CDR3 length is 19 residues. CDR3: CASSKEAGSGAGGLNTQYF. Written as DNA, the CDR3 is TGCGCCAGCAGCAAGGAGGCTGGTAGCGGGGCCGGAGGCTTGAATACGCAGTATTTT.

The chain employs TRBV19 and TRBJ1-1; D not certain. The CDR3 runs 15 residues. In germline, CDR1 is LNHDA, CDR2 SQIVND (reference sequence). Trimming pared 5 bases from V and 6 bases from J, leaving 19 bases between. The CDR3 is CASSSHDNPGAEAFF. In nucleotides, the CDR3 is TGTGCCAGTAGTTCCCACGACAACCCCGGGGCTGAAGCTTTCTTT.

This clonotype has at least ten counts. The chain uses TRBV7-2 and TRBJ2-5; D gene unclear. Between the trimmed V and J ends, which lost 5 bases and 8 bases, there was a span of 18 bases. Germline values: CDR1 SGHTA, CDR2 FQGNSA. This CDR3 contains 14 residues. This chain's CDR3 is CASSARKGSLTQYF. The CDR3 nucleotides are TGTGCCAGCAGCGCCCGCAAGGGATCGTTAACCCAGTACTTC.

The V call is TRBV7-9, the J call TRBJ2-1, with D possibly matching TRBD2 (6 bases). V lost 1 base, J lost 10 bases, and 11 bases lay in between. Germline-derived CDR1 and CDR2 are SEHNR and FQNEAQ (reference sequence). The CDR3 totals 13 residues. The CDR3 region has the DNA TGTGCCAGCAGCTTAGAGGTCGCGGGGGAGCAGTTCTTC. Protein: CASSLEVAGEQFF.

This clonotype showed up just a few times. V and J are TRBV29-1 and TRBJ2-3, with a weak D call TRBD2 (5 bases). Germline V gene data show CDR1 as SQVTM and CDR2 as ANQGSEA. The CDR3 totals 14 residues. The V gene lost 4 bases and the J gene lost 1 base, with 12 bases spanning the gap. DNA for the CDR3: TGCAGCGTTGGAAGAGGACTCCGCACAGATACGCAGTATTTT. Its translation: CSVGRGLRTDTQYF.

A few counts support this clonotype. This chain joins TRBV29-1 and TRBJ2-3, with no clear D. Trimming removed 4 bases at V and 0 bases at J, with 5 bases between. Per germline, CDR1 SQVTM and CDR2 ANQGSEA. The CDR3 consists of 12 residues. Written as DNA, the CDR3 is TGCAGCGTTGTTTCTAGCACAGATACGCAGTATTTT. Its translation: CSVVSSTDTQYF.

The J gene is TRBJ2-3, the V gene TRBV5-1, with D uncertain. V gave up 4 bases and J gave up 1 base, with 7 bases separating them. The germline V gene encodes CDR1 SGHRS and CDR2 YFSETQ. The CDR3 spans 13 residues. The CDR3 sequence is CASSAERTDTQYF. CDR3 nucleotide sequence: TGCGCCAGCAGCGCTGAGCGCACAGATACGCAGTATTTT.

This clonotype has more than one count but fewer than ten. The CDR3 is CASRPSLTGGSYNEQFF. CDR3 bases: TGCGCCAGCAGACCTAGCCTGACAGGGGGCTCCTACAATGAGCAGTTCTTC. The J gene is TRBJ2-1, the V gene TRBV4-1; 9 bases align to TRBD1. CDR3 length: 17 residues. Losses at the gene ends were 6 bases for V and 0 bases for J; bases not matched to a gene: 9. Looked up from germline, CDR1 is MGHRA and CDR2 is YSYEKL.

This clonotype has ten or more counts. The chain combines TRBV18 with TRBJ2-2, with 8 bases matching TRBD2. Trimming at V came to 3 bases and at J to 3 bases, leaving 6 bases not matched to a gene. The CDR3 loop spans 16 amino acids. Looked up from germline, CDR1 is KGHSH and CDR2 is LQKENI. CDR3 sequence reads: CASSPRAGAYTGELFF. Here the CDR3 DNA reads TGTGCCAGCTCACCCCGAGCGGGAGCGTACACCGGGGAGCTGTTTTTT.

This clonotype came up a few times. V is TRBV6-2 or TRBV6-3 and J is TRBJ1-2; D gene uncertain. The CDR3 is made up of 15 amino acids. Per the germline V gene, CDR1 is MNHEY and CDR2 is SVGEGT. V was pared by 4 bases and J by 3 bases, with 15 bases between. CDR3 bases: TGTGCCAGCAGTTCCCAGGTCCTCTACTACTATGGCTACACCTTC. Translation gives CASSSQVLYYYGYTF.

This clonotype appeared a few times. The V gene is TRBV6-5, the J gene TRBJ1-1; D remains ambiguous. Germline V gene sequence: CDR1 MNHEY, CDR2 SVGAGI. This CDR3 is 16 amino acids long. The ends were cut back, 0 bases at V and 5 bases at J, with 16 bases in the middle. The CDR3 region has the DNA TGTGCCAGCAGTTACTCGGTTGTGGGTTTCAGGACTGAAGCTTTCTTT. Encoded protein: CASSYSVVGFRTEAFF.

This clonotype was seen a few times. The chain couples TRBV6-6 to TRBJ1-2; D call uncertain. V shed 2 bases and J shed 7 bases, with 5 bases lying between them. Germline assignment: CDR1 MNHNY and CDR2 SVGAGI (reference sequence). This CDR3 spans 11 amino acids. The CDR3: CASSYVGGYTF. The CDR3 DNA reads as TGTGCCAGCAGTTACGTAGGTGGCTACACCTTC.

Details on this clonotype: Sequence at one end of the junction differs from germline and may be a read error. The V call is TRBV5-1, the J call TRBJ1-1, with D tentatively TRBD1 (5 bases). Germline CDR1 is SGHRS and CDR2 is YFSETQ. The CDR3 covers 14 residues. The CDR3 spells CASSTQVSNTEAYF. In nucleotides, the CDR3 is TGCGCCAGCAGCACACAGGTTTCGAACACTGAAGCTTACTTT.